The 2 T cell receptor beta chains listed next were all sequenced from one sample in a study of T cell repertoires in cytomegalovirus infection. One entry per CDR3 protein results from TCRdb running MiXCR on the reads. The table records 750,000 to 900,000 distinct CDR3 sequences, about 28% of them present only once. These TCRs are of unknown antigen specificity. Sequencing was performed on cultured CD8+ T cells from PBMCs, taken from culture after CMV antigen stimulation. The source of these receptors is a human donor in good health (CMV status not recorded). Some clones in this sample may be carry-over from other donors' samples.

This sequence joins TRBV7-6 and TRBJ2-3; D possibly matches TRBD1 or TRBD2 (5 bases each). V shed 5 bases and J shed 2 bases, with 14 bases lying between them. This CDR3 has 15 amino acids. Looked up from germline, CDR1 is SGHVS and CDR2 is FNYEAQ. The CDR3 DNA is TGTGCCAGCAGCCTACGGGACGTCAACACAGATACGCAGTATTTT. It is translated as CASSLRDVNTDTQYF.

This chain joins TRBV24-1 and TRBJ1-5; D gene uncertain. The CDR3 totals 19 residues. V lost 3 bases and J 2 bases, leaving 22 bases between the germline ends. Germline V CDR1 and CDR2: KGHDR, SFDVKD. In nucleotides, the CDR3 is TGTGCCACCAGTGATCGATGGGATACGAGTCTTTTCTGCAATCAGCCCCAGCATTTT. This gives the protein CATSDRWDTSLFCNQPQHF.